This is a list of T cell receptor beta chains from one sample in a study of blood T cell repertoires in COVID-19. Clones were sequenced by immunoSEQ multiplex PCR, and TCRdb holds only the in-frame ones, with some missing. Here the sample spans around 100,000 clones, over 75% being singletons. Sequencing used peripheral blood. The receptors derive from a man younger than 40 in a cohort sampled during active COVID-19. The CDR3 runs from the conserved cysteine through the conserved F or W. A D gene is named only where the DNA matches it firmly. The size field is filled for only some rows; it gives once, few, many or a size class.

d_call j_call v_call clone_size cdr3_nt cdr3_aa
NA TRBJ1-3 TRBV5-4 NA TGTGCCAGCAGCCCTCAGACAGTATCCTCTGGAAACACCATATATTTT CASSPQTVSSGNTIYF
TRBD2 TRBJ2-5 TRBV7-7 NA TGTGCCAGCAGCCTTAGCGGGGGGGCCCCCCAAGAGACCCAGTACTTC CASSLSGGAPQETQYF
NA TRBJ1-2 TRBV18 NA TGTGCCAGCTCACCTACCAGGGATTATGGCTACACCTTC CASSPTRDYGYTF
TRBD2 TRBJ2-1 TRBV28 NA TGTGCCAGCAGCTCCCCATTGGTGAGGATAGCGGGGTACAATGAGCAGTTCTTC CASSSPLVRIAGYNEQFF
TRBD1 TRBJ2-2 TRBV6-1 NA TGTGCCAGCAGTGAGGAGGGACAGGGGGCGGTCGGGGAGCTGTTTTTT CASSEEGQGAVGELFF
NA TRBJ2-1 TRBV30 once TGTGCCTGGAGTTCCGCTAGCTACAATGAGCAGTTCTTC CAWSSASYNEQFF
TRBD1 TRBJ1-4 TRBV5-1 NA TGCGCCAGCACCTTTGGCGGGTCAGGGGGCGAAAAACTGTTTTTT CASTFGGSGGEKLFF
NA TRBJ2-5 TRBV5-1 NA TGCGCCAGCAGCCTTAGCTGGGAGACCCAGTACTTC CASSLSWETQYF
NA TRBJ2-5 TRBV7-7 NA TGTGCCAGCAGCCGAGAGGGGGTTCCCCAAGAGACCCAGTACTTC CASSREGVPQETQYF
TRBD2 TRBJ2-3 TRBV7-2 once TGTGCCAGCAGCCCGGCAGCGGGGCACACAGATACGCAGTATTTT CASSPAAGHTDTQYF
TRBD1 TRBJ2-4 TRBV7-9 NA TGTGCCAGCAGCGGACGACAGGGGACGGGGGCCAAAAACATTCAGTACTTC CASSGRQGTGAKNIQYF
TRBD1 TRBJ1-6 TRBV19 once TGTGCCAGTAGTAGGACAGGGAGTAATTCACCCCTCCACTTT CASSRTGSNSPLHF
TRBD2 TRBJ2-1 TRBV13 NA TGTGCCAGCAGCTTCACAGCGGGGGGTTATGGGAATGAGCAGTTCTTC CASSFTAGGYGNEQFF
TRBD1 TRBJ1-3 TRBV18 NA TGTGCCAGCTCATTACAGGGGAACTCTGGAAACACCATATATTTT CASSLQGNSGNTIYF
TRBD1 TRBJ2-7 TRBV5-4 NA TGTGCCAGCAGCTTGCCGGGACAGGGTTTCTACGAGCAGTACTTC CASSLPGQGFYEQYF
TRBD2 TRBJ2-1 TRBV7-2 few TGTGCCAGCAGCTTAAGTACTAGCGGGGGCCTCTATTACAATGAGCAGTTCTTC CASSLSTSGGLYYNEQFF
TRBD1 TRBJ1-1 TRBV9 NA TGTGCCAGCAGCGCCCGACAGGGTCAGAACACTGAAGCTTTCTTT CASSARQGQNTEAFF
NA TRBJ2-7 TRBV6-5 NA TGTGCCAGCAGTTTTCGGACAGCCACCTACGAGCAGTACTTC CASSFRTATYEQYF
TRBD1 TRBJ2-5 TRBV20-1 NA TGCAGCACAGGGGTGAAGACCCAGTACTTC CSTGVKTQYF
TRBD2 TRBJ2-7 TRBV30 NA TGTGCCTGGATGTTGGGAGCTAGCGGGGGGGCCTACGAGCAGTACTTC CAWMLGASGGAYEQYF
TRBD1 TRBJ1-1 TRBV30 NA TGTGCCTGGCAGGGGGCGGTCACTGAAGCTTTCTTT CAWQGAVTEAFF
TRBD2 TRBJ2-1 TRBV6-6 NA TGTGCCAGCAGTTTCCCCGGGACTAGCGTGAATGAGCAGTTCTTC CASSFPGTSVNEQFF
TRBD2 TRBJ2-5 TRBV7-8 few TGTGCCAGCAGCTTAGACGGGACTAGCGACGAGACCCAGTACTTC CASSLDGTSDETQYF
NA TRBJ1-4 TRBV10-3 NA TGTGCCATCAGTGAGTTCGAGGCAACTAATGAAAAACTGTTTTTT CAISEFEATNEKLFF
NA TRBJ2-7 TRBV6-2/TRBV6-3 NA TGTGCCAGCAGTCCCTACGGACAGCCGATGCCCTACGAGCAGTACTTC CASSPYGQPMPYEQYF
NA TRBJ1-1 TRBV6-2/TRBV6-3 NA TGTGCCAGCAGCGGAAGAGGCCAGCTTATGAACACTGAAGCTTTCTTT CASSGRGQLMNTEAFF
TRBD1 TRBJ2-7 TRBV10-3 NA TGTGCCATCAGTGAGTCCTCGGGGAGACGGGACAGGAGACCCTACGAGCAGTACTTC CAISESSGRRDRRPYEQYF
NA TRBJ2-2 TRBV6-6 NA TGTGCCACCCTGGTGGCGGACGGGGAGCTGTTTTTT CATLVADGELFF
TRBD2 TRBJ2-3 TRBV9 NA TGTGCCAGCAGCGTAGCGGGGGGGCCGCCAGATACGCAGTATTTT CASSVAGGPPDTQYF
TRBD1 TRBJ1-2 TRBV6-6 once TGTGCCAGCAGTTACCGGGACAGCACTAACTATGGCTACACCTTC CASSYRDSTNYGYTF
TRBD1 TRBJ1-6 TRBV20-1 NA TGCAGTGCTAGTCGCCTCGGGGGACAGGGAAATTCACCCCTCCACTTT CSASRLGGQGNSPLHF
TRBD1 TRBJ2-5 TRBV18 NA TGTGCCAGCTCACCTTCGACAGGGGAATGGGAGACCCAGTACTTC CASSPSTGEWETQYF
NA TRBJ1-6 TRBV5-1 few TGCGCCAGCAGCCCGCGCCAGGTGGGCAATTCACCCCTCCACTTT CASSPRQVGNSPLHF
NA TRBJ2-3 TRBV12-3/TRBV12-4 NA TGTGCCAGCAGCTATAACACAGATACGCAGTATTTT CASSYNTDTQYF
TRBD1 TRBJ2-3 TRBV2 NA TGTGCCAGCAGTGGCACAGGGGGCGGCACAGATACGCAGTATTTT CASSGTGGGTDTQYF
TRBD2 TRBJ2-5 TRBV27 NA TGTGCCAGCGGCGGCTCGGGGGGGGACCAAGAGACCCAGTACTTC CASGGSGGDQETQYF
NA TRBJ1-2 TRBV6-5 NA TGTGCCAGCAGCGCCGGGACAACCGGGCGTGATGGCTACACCTTC CASSAGTTGRDGYTF
TRBD1 TRBJ1-1 TRBV19 NA TGTGCCTCGGACAGGGTACCGAACACTGAAGCTTTCTTT CASDRVPNTEAFF
NA TRBJ1-3 TRBV3-1/TRBV3-2 NA TGTGCCAGCAGCACGCGGGACGCCGGAAACACCATATATTTT CASSTRDAGNTIYF
TRBD1 TRBJ1-1 TRBV6-5 NA TGTGCCAGCAGTTATACCTTTAATGACAGGGGGCGAGAAGCTTTCTTT CASSYTFNDRGREAFF
TRBD2 TRBJ2-3 TRBV4-3 NA TGCGCCAGCAGCCAAGATCGGCTAGCGGTTTACTCTAGCACAGATACGCAGTATTTT CASSQDRLAVYSSTDTQYF
TRBD2 TRBJ2-3 TRBV5-1 NA TGCGCCAGCAGCATCCAAATAGCGGGGGCGGCAGATACGCAGTATTTT CASSIQIAGAADTQYF
TRBD2 TRBJ2-7 TRBV10-2 NA TGCGCCAGCAGGGTTAACCGGGGGGACGAGCAGTACTTC CASRVNRGDEQYF
TRBD2 TRBJ2-3 TRBV19 NA TGTGCCAGTAGTATGCGGGGGTGGGCCCGCACAGATACGCAGTATTTT CASSMRGWARTDTQYF
NA TRBJ1-5 TRBV7-9 NA TGTGCCAGCAGCTTAGACGGACATAGCAATCAGCCCCAGCATTTT CASSLDGHSNQPQHF
NA TRBJ2-1 TRBV24-1 NA TGTGCCACCAGTGAGGCAGGGAATCCCTACAATGAGCAGTTCTTC CATSEAGNPYNEQFF